A single sample is the source of the 13 T cell receptor beta chains below, sequenced in a study of shared clonotypes between healthy human individuals. Clones were read by immunoSEQ multiplex PCR, and TCRdb kept only the in-frame ones, dropping some. The table has about 470,000 clones, about 76% seen once; the top ten hold less than 15%. Material for sequencing was PBMCs. These receptors were obtained from a woman between 35 and 50 years old in good health. Some clones in this sample may be carry-over from other donors' samples.

The rearrangement joins TRBV5-6 to TRBJ2-2, with 7 bases aligning to TRBD2. The CDR3 is made up of 16 amino acids. The junction had 8 bases not matched to a gene; V was cut back by 2 bases and J by 4 bases. Per the germline V gene, CDR1 is SGHDT and CDR2 is YYEEEE. The CDR3 region is CASSFVGGRSTGELFF. CDR3 coding DNA: TGTGCCAGCAGCTTCGTTGGCGGGAGATCCACCGGGGAGCTGTTTTTT.

The J gene is TRBJ1-6, the V gene TRBV10-1; D uncertain. V lost 2 bases and J 10 bases, leaving 9 bases between the germline ends. The germline gives CDR1 WNHNN, CDR2 SYGVQD (reference sequence). The CDR3 sequence is 13 residues long. The CDR3 sequence: CASSEAEGSPLHF. DNA for the CDR3: TGCGCCAGCAGTGAGGCCGAGGGATCACCCCTCCACTTT.

V and J are TRBV4-3 and TRBJ2-1; no definite D call. CDR3 length: 13 residues. Per germline, CDR1 LGHNA and CDR2 YSLEER. The V end was cut by 1 base, the J end by 7 bases, with 8 bases between. CDR3 region: CASSQGPGNEQFF. Written as DNA, the CDR3 is TGCGCCAGCAGCCAAGGACCAGGAAATGAGCAGTTCTTC.

This chain links TRBV2 with TRBJ2-7; D could derive from TRBD1 or TRBD2 (5 bases each). Trimming removed 3 bases at V and 5 bases at J, with 14 bases between. Germline assignment: CDR1 SNHLY and CDR2 FYNNEI. The CDR3 spans 14 residues. The CDR3 sequence is CASSERGQGHEQYF. Here the CDR3 DNA reads TGTGCCAGCAGTGAGCGAGGGCAGGGCCACGAGCAGTACTTC. The variable domain in full, completed from reference TRBV2 and TRBJ2-7, reads EPEVTQTPSHQVTQMGQEVILRCVPISNHLYFYWYRQILGQKVEFLVSFYNNEISEKSEIFDDQFSVERPDGSNFTLKIRSTKLEDSAMYFCASSERGQGHEQYFGPGTRLTVT.

This clone has a handful of counts. The chain joins TRBV14 to TRBJ2-7, with a possible D match to TRBD1 (5 bases). V lost 1 base to trimming and J lost 0 bases, with 10 bases between them. CDR1 and CDR2 (germline): SGHDN, FVKESK. The CDR3 is 15 residues long. CDR3 amino acids: CASSQARRGSYEQYF. In DNA, the CDR3 is TGTGCCAGCAGCCAAGCCCGAAGGGGCTCCTACGAGCAGTACTTC.

The chain employs TRBV4-2 and TRBJ1-1; D is ambiguous. V lost 0 bases and J lost 1, with 12 bases in between. The CDR3 sequence is 16 residues long. CDR1 is LGHNA, CDR2 YNFKEQ, per germline. CDR3 loop: CASSQDLGGWNTEAFF. CDR3 in DNA: TGTGCCAGCAGCCAAGATCTGGGCGGGTGGAACACTGAAGCTTTCTTT.

The CDR3 protein is CASIHRAGAGNEQFF. As DNA, the CDR3 is TGTGCCAGCATCCACCGAGCGGGAGCGGGCAATGAGCAGTTCTTC. The chain employs TRBV7-2 and TRBJ2-1, with TRBD2 matching 8 bases. The germline CDR1 and CDR2 sequences are SGHTA and FQGNSA. The V segment lost 7 bases and the J segment 6 bases; nucleotides outside the gene matches: 11. The CDR3 is made up of 15 amino acids.

The V gene is TRBV28, the J gene TRBJ2-5; tentative D call: TRBD1 (5 bases). V was clipped by 6 bases and J by 1 base, with 9 bases between them. The germline V gene has CDR1 MDHEN and CDR2 SYDVKM. The CDR3 length is 13 residues. The CDR3 DNA is TGTGCCAGCAGGGACACAATCCAAGAGACCCAGTACTTC. Its protein is CASRDTIQETQYF.

J is TRBJ2-3 and V is TRBV7-3; D is perhaps TRBD2 (6 bases). Per germline, CDR1 SGHTA and CDR2 FQGTGA. V lost 0 bases, J lost 1 base, and 8 bases lay in between. The CDR3 has 15 amino acids. The DNA for the CDR3 is TGTGCCAGCAGCTTAACCGGGACTCGCACAGATACGCAGTATTTT. Translating gives CASSLTGTRTDTQYF.

Only a few counts were recorded for this clone. The V and J genes are TRBV28 and TRBJ1-1; 10 positions match TRBD1. CDR3 length equals 15 residues. With V trimmed by 5 bases and J by 5 bases, 8 bases remained unmatched. Per the germline V gene, CDR1 is MDHEN and CDR2 is SYDVKM. The CDR3 spells CASSPADRGGTEAFF. The CDR3 DNA is TGTGCCAGCAGTCCAGCGGACAGGGGGGGTACTGAAGCTTTCTTT.

V and J are TRBV19 and TRBJ2-1; 11 bases line up with TRBD2. The germline CDR1 and CDR2 sequences are LNHDA and SQIVND (reference sequence). The ends lost 10 bases at V and 6 bases at J; junction bases unmatched: 11. The length of the CDR3 is 15 residues. In nucleotides, the CDR3 is TGTGCCACCAATAGCGGGAGGGCGTCGAGCAATGAGCAGTTCTTC. It codes for CATNSGRASSNEQFF.

The rearrangement joins TRBV19 to TRBJ1-5; no reliable D call. Germline V gene sequence: CDR1 LNHDA, CDR2 SQIVND (reference sequence). V was shortened by 3 bases and J by 1 base, with 10 bases between the two germline ends. The CDR3 sequence is 15 residues long. The CDR3 sequence is CASSIRPPSNQPQHF. CDR3 in DNA: TGTGCCAGTAGTATTAGGCCCCCGAGCAATCAGCCCCAGCATTTT.

The rearrangement uses TRBV27 and TRBJ2-7, with TRBD1 matching 10 bases. CDR1 is MNHEY and CDR2 is SMNVEV in the germline V gene (reference sequence). With 3 bases clipped from V and 4 bases from J, the junction kept 9 bases outside the gene matches. The CDR3 is 16 amino acids. Here the CDR3 DNA reads TGTGCCAGCAGTTTGGGGGGGCCGGGACAGGGGTACGAGCAGTACTTC. Residues: CASSLGGPGQGYEQYF.